The next 3 T cell receptor beta chains were all read from a single sample in a study of control samples from healthy donors and cancer patients. This table comes from immunoSEQ multiplex PCR, and its TCRdb copy is limited to in-frame clones, with some not included. The data show approximately 170,000 clones, with nearly 90% seen just once and about 1.4% held by the top ten. Sequencing used blood. The receptors were gathered from a woman between 50 and 59 years old in good health.

The V and J genes are TRBV20-1 and TRBJ2-7, with a possible D match to TRBD2 (5 bases). The ends were cut back, 3 bases at V and 6 bases at J, with 15 bases in the middle. This CDR3 contains 13 residues. Germline-derived CDR1 and CDR2 are DFQATT and SNEGSKA (reference sequence). This CDR3 is CSASGASGSEQYF. CDR3 bases: TGCAGTGCTAGTGGAGCGTCGGGGAGCGAGCAGTACTTC.

The chain carries TRBV10-2 and TRBJ1-5; no reliable D call. V lost 8 bases to trimming and J lost 1 base, with 12 bases between them. Looked up from germline, CDR1 is WSHSY and CDR2 is SAAADI. This CDR3 region has 14 residues. CDR3 nucleotide sequence: TGCGCCAGCTCACAGTCGGGGAGCAATCAGCCCCAGCATTTT. It is translated as CASSQSGSNQPQHF.

The J gene is TRBJ1-3, the V gene TRBV30, with a tentative D call TRBD1 (5 bases). V shed 0 bases and J shed 7 bases, with 7 bases lying between them. This CDR3 contains 12 residues. Germline-derived CDR1 and CDR2 are GTSNPN and SVGIG (reference sequence). The CDR3 sequence: CAWSVQENTIYF. CDR3 DNA sequence: TGTGCCTGGAGTGTACAGGAGAACACCATATATTTT.